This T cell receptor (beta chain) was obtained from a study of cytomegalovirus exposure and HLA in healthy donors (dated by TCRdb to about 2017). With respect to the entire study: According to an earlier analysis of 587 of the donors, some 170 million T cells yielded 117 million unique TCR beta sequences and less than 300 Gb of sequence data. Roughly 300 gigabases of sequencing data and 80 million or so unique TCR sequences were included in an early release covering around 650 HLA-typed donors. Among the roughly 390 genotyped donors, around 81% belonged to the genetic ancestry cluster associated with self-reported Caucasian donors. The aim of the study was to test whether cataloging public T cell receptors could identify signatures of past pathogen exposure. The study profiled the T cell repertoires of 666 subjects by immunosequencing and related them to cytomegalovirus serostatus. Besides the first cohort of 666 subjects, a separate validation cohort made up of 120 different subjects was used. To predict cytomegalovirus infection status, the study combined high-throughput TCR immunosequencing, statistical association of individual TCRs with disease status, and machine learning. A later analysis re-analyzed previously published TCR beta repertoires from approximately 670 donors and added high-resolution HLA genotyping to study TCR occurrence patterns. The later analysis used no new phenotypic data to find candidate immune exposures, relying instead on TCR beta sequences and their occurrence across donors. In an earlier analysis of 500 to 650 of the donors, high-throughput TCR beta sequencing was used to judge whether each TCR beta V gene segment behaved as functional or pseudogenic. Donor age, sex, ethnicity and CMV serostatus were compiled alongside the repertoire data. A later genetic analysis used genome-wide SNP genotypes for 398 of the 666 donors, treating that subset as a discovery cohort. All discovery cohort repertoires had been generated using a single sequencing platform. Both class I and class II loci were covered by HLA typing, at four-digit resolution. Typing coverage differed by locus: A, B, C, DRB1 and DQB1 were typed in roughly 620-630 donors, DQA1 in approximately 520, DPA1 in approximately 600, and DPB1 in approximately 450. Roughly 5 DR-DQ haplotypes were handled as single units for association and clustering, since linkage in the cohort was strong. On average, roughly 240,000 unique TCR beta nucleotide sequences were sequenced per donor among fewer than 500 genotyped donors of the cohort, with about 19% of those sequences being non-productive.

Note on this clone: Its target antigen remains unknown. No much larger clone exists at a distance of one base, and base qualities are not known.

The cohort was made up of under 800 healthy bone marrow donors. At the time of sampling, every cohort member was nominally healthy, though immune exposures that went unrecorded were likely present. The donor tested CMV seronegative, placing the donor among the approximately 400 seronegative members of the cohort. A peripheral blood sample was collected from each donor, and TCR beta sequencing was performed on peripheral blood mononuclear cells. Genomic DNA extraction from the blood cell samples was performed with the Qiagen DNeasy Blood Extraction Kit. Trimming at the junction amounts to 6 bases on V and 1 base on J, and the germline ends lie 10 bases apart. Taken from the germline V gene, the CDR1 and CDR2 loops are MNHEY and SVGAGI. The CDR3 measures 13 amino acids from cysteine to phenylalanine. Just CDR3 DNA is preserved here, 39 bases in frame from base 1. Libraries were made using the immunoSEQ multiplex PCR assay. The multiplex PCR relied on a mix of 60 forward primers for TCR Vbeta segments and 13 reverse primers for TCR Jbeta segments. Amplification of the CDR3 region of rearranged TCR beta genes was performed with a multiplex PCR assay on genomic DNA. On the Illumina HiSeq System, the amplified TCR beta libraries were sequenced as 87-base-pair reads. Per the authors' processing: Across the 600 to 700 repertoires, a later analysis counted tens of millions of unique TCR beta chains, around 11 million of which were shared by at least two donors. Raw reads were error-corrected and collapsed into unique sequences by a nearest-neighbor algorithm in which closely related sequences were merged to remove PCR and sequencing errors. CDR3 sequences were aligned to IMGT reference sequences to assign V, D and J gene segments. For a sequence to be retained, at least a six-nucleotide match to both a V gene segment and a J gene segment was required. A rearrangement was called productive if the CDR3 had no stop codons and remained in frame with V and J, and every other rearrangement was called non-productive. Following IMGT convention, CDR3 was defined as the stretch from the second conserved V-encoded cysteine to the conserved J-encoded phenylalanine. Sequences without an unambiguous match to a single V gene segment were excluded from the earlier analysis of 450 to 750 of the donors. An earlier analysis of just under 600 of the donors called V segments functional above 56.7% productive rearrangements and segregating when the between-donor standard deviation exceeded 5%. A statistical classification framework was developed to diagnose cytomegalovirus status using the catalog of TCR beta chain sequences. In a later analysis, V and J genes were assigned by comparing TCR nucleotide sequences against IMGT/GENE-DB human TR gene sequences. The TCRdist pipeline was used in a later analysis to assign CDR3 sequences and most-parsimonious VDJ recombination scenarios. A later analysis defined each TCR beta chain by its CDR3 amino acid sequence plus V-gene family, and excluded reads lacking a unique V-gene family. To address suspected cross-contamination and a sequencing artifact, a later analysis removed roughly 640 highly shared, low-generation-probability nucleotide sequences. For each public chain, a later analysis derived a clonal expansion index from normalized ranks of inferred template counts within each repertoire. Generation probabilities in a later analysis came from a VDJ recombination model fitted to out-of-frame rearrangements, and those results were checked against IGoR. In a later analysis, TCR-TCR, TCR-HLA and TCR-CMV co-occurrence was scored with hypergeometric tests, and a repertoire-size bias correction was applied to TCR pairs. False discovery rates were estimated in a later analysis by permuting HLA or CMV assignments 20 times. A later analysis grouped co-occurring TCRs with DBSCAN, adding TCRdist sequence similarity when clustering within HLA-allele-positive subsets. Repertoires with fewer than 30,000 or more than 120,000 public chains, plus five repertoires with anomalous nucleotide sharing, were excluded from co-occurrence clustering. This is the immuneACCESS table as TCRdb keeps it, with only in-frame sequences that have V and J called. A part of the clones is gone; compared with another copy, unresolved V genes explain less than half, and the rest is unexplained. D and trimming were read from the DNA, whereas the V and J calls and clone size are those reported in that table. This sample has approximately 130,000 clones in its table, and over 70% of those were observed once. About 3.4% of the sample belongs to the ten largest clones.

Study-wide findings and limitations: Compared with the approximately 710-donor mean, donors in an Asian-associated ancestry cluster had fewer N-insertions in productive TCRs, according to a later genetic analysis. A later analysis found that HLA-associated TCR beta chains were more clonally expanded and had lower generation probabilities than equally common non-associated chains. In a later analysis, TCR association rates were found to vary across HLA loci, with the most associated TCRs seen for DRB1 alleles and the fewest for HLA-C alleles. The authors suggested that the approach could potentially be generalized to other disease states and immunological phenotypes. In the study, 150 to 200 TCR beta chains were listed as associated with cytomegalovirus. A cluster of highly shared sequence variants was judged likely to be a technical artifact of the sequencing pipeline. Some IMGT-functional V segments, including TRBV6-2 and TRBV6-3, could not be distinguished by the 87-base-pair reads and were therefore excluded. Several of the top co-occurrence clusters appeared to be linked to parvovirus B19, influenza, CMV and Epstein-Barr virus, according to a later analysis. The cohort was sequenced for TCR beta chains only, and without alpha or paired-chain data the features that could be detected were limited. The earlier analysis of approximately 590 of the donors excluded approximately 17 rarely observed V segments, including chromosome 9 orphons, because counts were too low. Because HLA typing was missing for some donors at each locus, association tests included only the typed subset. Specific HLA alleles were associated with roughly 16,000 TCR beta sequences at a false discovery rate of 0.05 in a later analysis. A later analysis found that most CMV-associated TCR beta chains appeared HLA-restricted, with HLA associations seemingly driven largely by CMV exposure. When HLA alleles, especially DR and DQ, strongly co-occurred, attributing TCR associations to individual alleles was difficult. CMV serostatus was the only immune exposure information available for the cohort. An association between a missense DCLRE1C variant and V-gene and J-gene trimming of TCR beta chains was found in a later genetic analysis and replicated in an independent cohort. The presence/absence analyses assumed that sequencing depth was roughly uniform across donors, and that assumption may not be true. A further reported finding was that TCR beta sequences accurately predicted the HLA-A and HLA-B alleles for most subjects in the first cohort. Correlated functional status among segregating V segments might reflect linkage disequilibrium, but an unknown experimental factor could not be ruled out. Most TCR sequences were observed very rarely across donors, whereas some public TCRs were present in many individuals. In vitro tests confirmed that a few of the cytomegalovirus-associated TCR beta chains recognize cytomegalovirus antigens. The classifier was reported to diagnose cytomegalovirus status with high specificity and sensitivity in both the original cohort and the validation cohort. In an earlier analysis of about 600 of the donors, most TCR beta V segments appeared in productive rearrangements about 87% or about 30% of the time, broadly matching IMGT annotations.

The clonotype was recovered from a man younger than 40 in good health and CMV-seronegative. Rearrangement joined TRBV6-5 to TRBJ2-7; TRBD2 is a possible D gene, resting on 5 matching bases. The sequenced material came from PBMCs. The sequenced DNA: TGTGCCAGCAGATCACCGGGGTCCTACGAGCAGTACTTC. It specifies CASRSPGSYEQYF.